This note documents a single T cell receptor beta chain sequence. Its antigen is unidentified. Some second doses came at about 4 weeks and others at about 12 weeks; these were pooled. These data come from a study of T cell responses to AZD1222 COVID-19 vaccine. Regarding the study as a whole: Baseline testing showed seropositivity in only six AZD1222 recipients. Sampling captured repertoires only after the peak T cell response.

Data came from immunoSEQ multiplex PCR; TCRdb stores just in-frame clones and leaves some out. This sample has 150,000 to 160,000 clones; 90% to 95% occur once, and the top ten carry approximately 1.4%. This CDR3 comprises 16 residues. Trimming cost V 2 bases and J 2 bases, with 17 bases left between them. Germline V gene data show CDR1 as SGDLS and CDR2 as YYNGEE. This sequence originates from an adult who received the AZD1222 COVID-19 vaccine. The sample was peripheral blood, taken 28 days after the second AZD1222 dose. The chain couples TRBV9 to TRBJ2-7; D may be TRBD1 (6 bases). CDR3: CASSVLPWDTPYEQYF. CDR3 sequence (DNA): TGTGCCAGCAGCGTCCTCCCCTGGGACACCCCCTACGAGCAGTACTTC.